The table lists the clone carrying this TCR beta chain with a few counts. The antigen remains undetermined. One entry per CDR3 protein, called by TCRdb with MiXCR from the 5' RACE reads. The data show some 670,000 distinct CDR3 sequences, roughly 12% seen once. The sample originates from a study of T cells after yellow fever vaccination. V shed 2 bases, J shed 7 bases, and the junction held 8 bases outside the gene matches. CDR3 length: 15 amino acids. Germline-derived CDR1 and CDR2 are SEHNR and FQNEAQ (reference sequence). Study-level points and caveats: Booster sampling recovered most clones from primary vaccination (approximately 96% CD4, 88% CD8).

The sample was PBMCs, taken on the day of the yellow fever booster vaccination. The clonotype originates from a man aged 25-40 years who received the YFV17D yellow fever vaccine. The genes are TRBV7-9 and TRBJ2-1; 7 bases agree with TRBD2. The CDR3 is CASSLSTGTKNEQFF. CDR3 nucleotides: TGTGCCAGCAGCTTATCAACCGGGACTAAGAATGAGCAGTTCTTC.